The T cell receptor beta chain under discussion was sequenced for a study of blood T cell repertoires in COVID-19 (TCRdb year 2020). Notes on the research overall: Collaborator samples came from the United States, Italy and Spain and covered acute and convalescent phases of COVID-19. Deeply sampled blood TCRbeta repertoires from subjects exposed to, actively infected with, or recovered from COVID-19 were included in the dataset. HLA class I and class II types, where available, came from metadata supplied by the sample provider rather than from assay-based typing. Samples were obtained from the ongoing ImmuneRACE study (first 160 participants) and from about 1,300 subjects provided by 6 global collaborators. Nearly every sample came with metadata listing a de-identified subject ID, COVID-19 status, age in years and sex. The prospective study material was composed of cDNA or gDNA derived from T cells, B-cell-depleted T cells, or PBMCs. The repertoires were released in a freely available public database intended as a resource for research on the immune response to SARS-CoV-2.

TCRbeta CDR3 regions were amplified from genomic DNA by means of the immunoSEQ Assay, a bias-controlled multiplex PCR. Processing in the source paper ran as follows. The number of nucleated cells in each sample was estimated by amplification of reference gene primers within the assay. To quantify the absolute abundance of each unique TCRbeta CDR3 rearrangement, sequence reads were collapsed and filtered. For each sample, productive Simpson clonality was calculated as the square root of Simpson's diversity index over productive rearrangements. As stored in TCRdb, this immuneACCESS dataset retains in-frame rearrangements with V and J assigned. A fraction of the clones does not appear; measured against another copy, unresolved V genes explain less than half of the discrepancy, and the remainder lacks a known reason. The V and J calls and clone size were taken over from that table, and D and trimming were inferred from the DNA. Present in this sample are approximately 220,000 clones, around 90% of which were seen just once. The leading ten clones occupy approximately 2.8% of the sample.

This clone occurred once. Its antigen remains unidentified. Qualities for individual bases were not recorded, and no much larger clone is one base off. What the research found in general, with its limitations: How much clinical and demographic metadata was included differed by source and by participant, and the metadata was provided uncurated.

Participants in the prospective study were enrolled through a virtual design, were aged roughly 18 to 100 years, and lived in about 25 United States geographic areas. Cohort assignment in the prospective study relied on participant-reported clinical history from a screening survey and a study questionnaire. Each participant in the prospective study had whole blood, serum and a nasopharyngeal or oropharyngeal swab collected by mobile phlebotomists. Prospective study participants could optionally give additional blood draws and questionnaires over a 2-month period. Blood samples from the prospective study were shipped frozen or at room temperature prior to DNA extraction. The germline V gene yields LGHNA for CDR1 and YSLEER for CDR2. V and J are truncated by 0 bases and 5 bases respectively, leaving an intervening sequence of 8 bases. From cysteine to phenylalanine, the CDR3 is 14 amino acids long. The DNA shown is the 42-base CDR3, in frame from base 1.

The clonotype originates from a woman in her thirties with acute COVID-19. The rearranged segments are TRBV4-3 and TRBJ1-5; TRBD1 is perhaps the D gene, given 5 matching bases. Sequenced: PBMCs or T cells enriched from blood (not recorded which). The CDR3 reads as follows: CASSQEQGDQPQHF. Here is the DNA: TGCGCCAGCAGCCAAGAGCAGGGCGATCAGCCCCAGCATTTT.